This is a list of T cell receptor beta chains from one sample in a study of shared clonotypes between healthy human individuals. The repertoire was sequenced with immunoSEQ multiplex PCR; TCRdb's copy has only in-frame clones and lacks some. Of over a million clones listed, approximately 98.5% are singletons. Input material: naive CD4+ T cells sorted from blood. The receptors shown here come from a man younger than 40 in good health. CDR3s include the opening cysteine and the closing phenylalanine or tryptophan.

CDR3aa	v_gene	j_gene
CASSFAGPRTYEQYF	TRBV28	TRBJ2-7
CASSQDPTLLGSRSEAFF	TRBV14	TRBJ1-1
CASSFSGLGTDTQYF	TRBV27	TRBJ2-3
CASSVGGVAQETQYF	TRBV9	TRBJ2-5
CSVDGLAGGFDNEQFF	TRBV29-1	TRBJ2-1
CASSFAGGSTDTQYF	TRBV5-4	TRBJ2-3
CASSPSGWETQYF	TRBV18	TRBJ2-5
CASTVGTGGYGYTF	TRBV2	TRBJ1-2
CASSQDIPSREQYF	TRBV4-2	TRBJ2-7
CASALGRQETQYF	TRBV7-7	TRBJ2-5
CSVLGSYEQYF	TRBV20-1	TRBJ2-7
CASSQVVWNTEAFF	TRBV4-3	TRBJ1-1
CASSQSGDQPQHF	TRBV4-2	TRBJ1-5
CASSIGVEQYF	TRBV7-6	TRBJ2-7
CASSPSGNYNEQFF	TRBV10-2	TRBJ2-1
CASSETTETQYF	TRBV6-1	TRBJ2-5
CASSPDRGPLEQYF	TRBV6-1	TRBJ2-7
CAISESRTANEKLFF	TRBV10-3	TRBJ1-4
CASSRRRGRAEAFF	TRBV7-2	TRBJ1-1
CASSLGSSGNTIYF	TRBV11-2	TRBJ1-3
CASSPGGAGVETQYF	TRBV5-4	TRBJ2-5
CASSETYGAPGYEQYF	TRBV6-1	TRBJ2-7
CASSPQQGLSYEQYF	TRBV18	TRBJ2-7
CASSLVGSGSPYNEQFF	TRBV11-2	TRBJ2-1
CASRDDFYNEQFF	TRBV5-4	TRBJ2-1
CASSGTQANTEAFF	TRBV28	TRBJ1-1
CASSTLAVNTGELFF	TRBV7-9	TRBJ2-2
CASSVAAGPFTGELFF	TRBV9	TRBJ2-2
CAVIGLDYGYTF	TRBV28	TRBJ1-2
CASSLLIGANTGELFF	TRBV28	TRBJ2-2
CASSENLLHEQFF	TRBV6-1	TRBJ2-1
CANSGTGADTQYF	TRBV25-1	TRBJ2-3
CASDSGRSSYEQYF	TRBV2	TRBJ2-7
CASSGSPYTGELFF	TRBV6-4	TRBJ2-2